This T cell receptor (beta chain) was sequenced in a study of blood T cell repertoires in COVID-19. Study summary: Collection of acute and convalescent COVID-19 samples took place in the United States, Italy and Spain.

Looked up from germline, CDR1 is SNHLY and CDR2 is FYNNEI. The CDR3 has 11 residues. The V and J ends lost 6 bases and 4 bases respectively, with 5 bases between them. Adults between roughly 18 and 89 years of age took part from about two dozen US areas. Participant-given clinical history determined each cohort assignment. Original processing notes: The assay estimated nucleated cells by amplifying reference gene primers. TCRdb's copy holds only in-frame clones and misses some; the assay was immunoSEQ multiplex PCR. Clone size and the V and J calls come from that table; the DNA yielded D and trimming. The sample has fewer than 300,000 clones; about 91% are singletons.

This clonotype was sampled from a woman between 40 and 50 years old with acute COVID-19. The genes are TRBV2 and TRBJ2-3; no firm D call. Sequenced material: PBMCs or T cells enriched from blood (not recorded which). The CDR3 loop reads CASRYSDTQYF. The CDR3 DNA reads TGTGCCAGCAGATACTCAGATACGCAGTATTTT.